Each of the 27 T cell receptor beta chains below was sequenced from the same sample in a study of shared clonotypes between healthy human individuals. The table came from immunoSEQ multiplex PCR; TCRdb's copy has only in-frame clones and leaves some out. The data hold more than 2,000,000 clones, with more than 80% observed a single time. The specimen sequenced was naive CD4+ T cells sorted from blood. Described subset: CD45RA+ positively selected. The receptors were gathered from a man between 18 and 35 years old in good health.

This clone was counted only a few times. The V call is TRBV6-1, the J call TRBJ1-1; D is uncertain. The CDR3 is 13 residues long. V was pared by 6 bases and J by 1 base, with 9 bases between. Looked up from germline, CDR1 is MNHNS and CDR2 is SASEGT. For the CDR3, the DNA is TGTGCCAGCAGCGCTAACGGGAACACTGAAGCTTTCTTT. Protein: CASSANGNTEAFF.

This clone appeared once. The chain is built from TRBV14 and TRBJ2-1; 10 bases are shared with TRBD2. The ends lost 4 bases at V and 4 bases at J; junction bases unmatched: 4. The CDR3 spans 15 residues. The germline CDR1 and CDR2 sequences are SGHDN and FVKESK. CDR3 in amino acids: CASSRELAGYNEQFF. The CDR3 coding sequence is TGTGCCAGCAGCCGGGAACTAGCGGGATACAATGAGCAGTTCTTC.

CDR3 in DNA: TGTGCCTATAGCCAGGGAACCTACGAGCAGTACTTC. Translation: CAYSQGTYEQYF. The V call is TRBV30, the J call TRBJ2-7, with D possibly matching TRBD1 (5 bases). Trimming removed 7 bases at V and 2 bases at J, with 12 bases between. The CDR3 contains 12 residues. Germline CDR1 and CDR2: GTSNPN and SVGIG (reference sequence).

V and J are TRBV5-8 and TRBJ2-7; 9 bases align to TRBD1. CDR1 and CDR2 from the germline V gene are SGHTS and YDEGEE. The V segment lost 5 bases and the J segment 4 bases; nucleotides outside the gene matches: 4. The length of the CDR3 is 13 residues. The CDR3 DNA reads as TGTGCCAGCAGGAGGACAGGGGTTTACGAGCAGTACTTC. Its translation: CASRRTGVYEQYF.

The chain links TRBV5-1 to TRBJ2-5; 7 bases agree with TRBD2. The trim removed 7 bases at V and 2 bases at J, leaving 8 bases unmatched. The length of the CDR3 is 14 residues. Germline V gene lookup returns CDR1 SGHRS and CDR2 YFSETQ. The CDR3 region has the DNA TGCGCCAGCTCAGCTAGAGCGGGGCAAGAGACCCAGTACTTC. Translated: CASSARAGQETQYF.

The chain links TRBV11-2 to TRBJ2-5; the match to TRBD2 covers 10 bases. The germline V gene has CDR1 SGHAT and CDR2 FQNNGV. The trim removed 2 bases at V and 5 bases at J, leaving 5 bases unmatched. CDR3 size: 15 residues. CDR3 protein: CASSLKAGGFETQYF. The CDR3 DNA is TGTGCCAGCAGCTTAAAAGCGGGAGGGTTTGAGACCCAGTACTTC.

J is TRBJ2-7 and V is TRBV27, with a possible D match to TRBD1 (6 bases). The V end lost 7 bases, the J end lost 6 bases, and 19 bases lay between the germline ends. The CDR3 consists of 14 residues. From germline, CDR1 is MNHEY and CDR2 SMNVEV (reference sequence). CDR3 coding DNA: TGTGCCAGCACCCCACAGGGTTATGGGGGCGAGCAGTACTTC. Protein: CASTPQGYGGEQYF.

The chain couples TRBV29-1 to TRBJ1-2; 8 bases are a match to TRBD1. CDR1 is SQVTM, CDR2 ANQGSEA, per germline. The CDR3 sequence is 16 residues long. The J segment lost 3 bases and the V segment lost 4 bases, leaving 13 bases of the junction unmatched. CDR3 in DNA: TGCAGCGTTGGGCGGGGGGAAGGACAGGGCGACTATGGCTACACCTTC. Translating it yields CSVGRGEGQGDYGYTF. The variable domain in full, completed from reference TRBV29-1 and TRBJ1-2, reads SAVISQKPSRDICQRGTSLTIQCQVDSQVTMMFWYRQQPGQSLTLIATANQGSEATYESGFVIDKFPISRPNLTFSTLTVSNMSPEDSSIYLCSVGRGEGQGDYGYTFGSGTRLTVV.

This chain uses TRBV28 with TRBJ1-2; 10 positions agree with TRBD1. Germline values: CDR1 MDHEN, CDR2 SYDVKM. The CDR3 length is 14 residues. Losses at the gene ends were 6 bases for V and 8 bases for J; bases not matched to a gene: 9. CDR3 DNA: TGTGCCAGCAGCCCAGGGACAGGGGCTCGGGGCTACACCTTC. Its protein product is CASSPGTGARGYTF.

The chain combines TRBV7-9 with TRBJ2-5, with a weak D call TRBD2 (6 bases). CDR3 length: 13 amino acids. Deletions cut 2 bases from V and 11 bases from J, with 15 bases between. CDR1 SEHNR and CDR2 FQNEAQ come from the germline V gene (reference sequence). The CDR3 nucleotides are TGTGCCAGCAGCTTACAGGCGGGGCGTTTACAGTACTTC. Encoded protein: CASSLQAGRLQYF. The variable domain in full, completed from reference TRBV7-9 and TRBJ2-5, reads DTGVSQNPRHKITKRGQNVTFRCDPISEHNRLYWYRQTLGQGPEFLTYFQNEAQLEKSRLLSDRFSAERPKGSFSTLEIQRTEQGDSAMYLCASSLQAGRLQYFGPGTRLLVL.

CDR3 protein: CASSGTGRTEAFF. The CDR3 nucleotides read TGTGCCAGCTCAGGGACAGGGCGTACTGAAGCTTTCTTT. The chain has TRBV18 and TRBJ1-1, with 9 positions matching TRBD1. V gave up 5 bases and J gave up 5 bases; unmatched junction bases: 3. The germline V gene has CDR1 KGHSH and CDR2 LQKENI. CDR3 length: 13 amino acids. The full variable domain, its missing parts supplied by reference TRBV18 and TRBJ1-1, is NAGVMQNPRHLVRRRGQEARLRCSPMKGHSHVYWYRQLPEEGLKFMVYLQKENIIDESGMPKERFSAEFPKEGPSILRIQQVVRGDSAAYFCASSGTGRTEAFFGQGTRLTVV.

Details on this clone: Other DNA sequences in the sample encode the same CDR3. The chain joins TRBV6-5 to TRBJ2-7; possibly TRBD1 or TRBD2 for D (5 bases each). CDR1 and CDR2 from the germline V gene are MNHEY and SVGAGI. Trimming took off 4 bases at V and 4 bases at J, with 11 bases between the two ends. The CDR3 extends over 13 amino acids. CDR3 residues: CASSSGTRYEQYF. For the CDR3, the DNA is TGTGCCAGCAGTTCAGGGACCCGGTACGAGCAGTACTTC.

The chain employs TRBV5-1 and TRBJ2-5, with 7 bases that match TRBD2. With V trimmed by 4 bases and J by 5 bases, 11 bases remained unmatched. The CDR3 spans 15 residues. Germline-derived CDR1 and CDR2 are SGHRS and YFSETQ. The CDR3 here is CASSNGLDSGETQYF. The CDR3 bases are TGCGCCAGCAGCAACGGACTAGATTCAGGGGAGACCCAGTACTTC.

This chain uses TRBV29-1 with TRBJ2-3; possible D gene TRBD2, 6 bases. Between the trimmed V and J ends, which lost 8 bases and 3 bases, there was a span of 12 bases. CDR3 size: 12 residues. CDR1 SQVTM and CDR2 ANQGSEA come from the germline V gene. The CDR3: CSTGEVTDTQYF. The CDR3 DNA sequence: TGCAGCACCGGGGAGGTGACAGATACGCAGTATTTT.

This chain joins TRBV30 and TRBJ2-1, with a possible D match to TRBD2 (5 bases). The ends were cut back, 3 bases at V and 6 bases at J, with 15 bases in the middle. Germline assignment: CDR1 GTSNPN and CDR2 SVGIG (reference sequence). The CDR3 loop spans 14 amino acids. The CDR3 region has the DNA TGTGCCTGGAGAGGACTGAGCTCTTTCAATGAGCAGTTCTTC. Its protein product is CAWRGLSSFNEQFF.

This chain joins TRBV7-2 and TRBJ2-7; the D gene is possibly TRBD2 (5 bases). Germline V lookup: CDR1 SGHTA, CDR2 FQGNSA. V gave up 4 bases and J gave up 0 bases, with 13 bases separating them. The CDR3 has 15 residues. Here the CDR3 DNA reads TGTGCCAGCAGCTCCGTCGGGATTGGCTCCTACGAGCAGTACTTC. Translated, it gives CASSSVGIGSYEQYF.

This chain uses TRBV7-8 with TRBJ2-7; D possibly corresponds to TRBD1 (5 bases). The CDR3 runs to 15 residues. The germline V and J ends were trimmed by 5 bases and 6 bases, with 20 bases remaining between them. Germline CDR1 and CDR2: SGHVS and FQNEAQ. The CDR3 spells CASSLRPGNRFEQYF. The DNA of the CDR3 is TGTGCCAGCAGCCTAAGACCAGGGAATAGGTTCGAGCAGTACTTC. Based on the CDR3 plus reference TRBV7-8 and TRBJ2-7, the full variable domain is GAGVSQSPRYKVAKRGQDVALRCDPISGHVSLFWYQQALGQGPEFLTYFQNEAQLDKSGLPSDRFFAERPEGSVSTLKIQRTQQEDSAVYLCASSLRPGNRFEQYFGPGTRLTVT.

The chain links TRBV27 to TRBJ2-2; a possible D gene is TRBD1 (6 bases). The length of the CDR3 is 19 residues. The ends were cut back, 3 bases at V and 8 bases at J, with 28 bases in the middle. CDR1 is MNHEY and CDR2 is SMNVEV in the germline V gene (reference sequence). CDR3 region: CASSFIPAGVGARRGELFF. CDR3 DNA: TGTGCCAGCAGTTTCATCCCGGCGGGTGTGGGGGCGCGGAGGGGGGAGCTGTTTTTT.

The J gene is TRBJ2-1, the V gene TRBV6-5, with D unresolved. CDR1 MNHEY and CDR2 SVGAGI come from the germline V gene. V was trimmed by 3 bases and J by 4 bases, leaving 10 bases between them. The CDR3 covers 14 residues. CDR3 protein: CASSYFGPYNEQFF. The CDR3 DNA sequence: TGTGCCAGCAGTTATTTCGGCCCTTACAATGAGCAGTTCTTC.

The chain combines TRBV11-2 with TRBJ2-1, with D maybe TRBD2 (5 bases). The CDR3 sequence is 15 residues long. The germline V gene encodes CDR1 SGHAT and CDR2 FQNNGV. The ends were cut back, 1 base at V and 9 bases at J, with 16 bases in the middle. CDR3 bases: TGTGCCAGCAGCTTAGCGGCCCGCGCTCGGGGTGAGCAGTTCTTC. This translates into CASSLAARARGEQFF. Based on the CDR3 plus reference TRBV11-2 and TRBJ2-1, the full variable domain is EAGVAQSPRYKIIEKRQSVAFWCNPISGHATLYWYQQILGQGPKLLIQFQNNGVVDDSQLPKDRFSAERLKGVDSTLKIQPAKLEDSAVYLCASSLAARARGEQFFGPGTRLTVL.

This chain joins TRBV7-9 and TRBJ1-6; TRBD1 might be the D (5 bases). Trimming cost V 5 bases and J 5 bases, with 19 bases left between them. Germline CDR1 is SEHNR and CDR2 is FQNEAQ (reference sequence). CDR3 length equals 17 residues. The CDR3 bases are TGTGCCAGCAGCCCCCCATGGGGGAGTAGCGATAATTCACCCCTCCACTTT. This encodes CASSPPWGSSDNSPLHF.

The V and J genes are TRBV7-2 and TRBJ2-1; 13 positions agree with TRBD2. J gave up 14 bases and V 5 bases, and 12 bases lay outside the gene matches. This CDR3 comprises 15 residues. Germline V gene data show CDR1 as SGHTA and CDR2 as FQGNSA. CDR3 loop: CASSRGLAGVSREFF. The CDR3 DNA reads as TGTGCCAGCAGCAGAGGACTAGCGGGGGTGAGCAGGGAGTTCTTC. Filled out from reference TRBV7-2 and TRBJ2-1, the complete variable domain reads GAGVSQSPSNKVTEKGKDVELRCDPISGHTALYWYRQSLGQGLEFLIYFQGNSAPDKSGLPSDRFSAERTGGSVSTLTIQRTQQEDSAVYLCASSRGLAGVSREFFGPGTRLTVL.

This clone was recorded a few times. The J gene is TRBJ1-6, the V gene TRBV7-2, with D unresolved. The CDR3 extends over 13 amino acids. Looked up from germline, CDR1 is SGHTA and CDR2 is FQGNSA. With 5 bases removed from V and 9 bases from J, the gap between germline ends came to 11 bases. The CDR3 nucleotides are TGTGCCAGCAGCCCCGGGGTGCTTTCACCCCTCCACTTT. This sequence encodes CASSPGVLSPLHF.

A note on this clone: Other DNA sequences of this sample code for an identical CDR3. The V and J genes are TRBV7-9 and TRBJ1-4; D is undetermined. CDR3 length equals 14 residues. Trimming removed 1 base from V and 2 bases from J, with 5 bases in between. CDR1 and CDR2 (germline): SEHNR, FQNEAQ (reference sequence). CDR3: CASSLGRTNEKLFF. For the CDR3, the DNA is TGTGCCAGCAGCTTAGGGCGTACTAATGAAAAACTGTTTTTT.

The chain carries TRBV19 and TRBJ1-5; TRBD1 aligns across 9 bases. Trimming cost V 3 bases and J 7 bases; bases outside gene matches: 7. CDR1 and CDR2 (germline): LNHDA, SQIVND (reference sequence). This CDR3 spans 15 amino acids. DNA for the CDR3: TGTGCCAGTAGTATCACAGGGGGCTTCGCCCAGCCCCAGCATTTT. This codes for CASSITGGFAQPQHF.

In regard to this clone: Other DNA variants within this sample encode the same CDR3. The rearrangement links TRBV2 to TRBJ1-2; D may be TRBD1 (6 bases). This CDR3 is built from 12 residues. The ends were cut back, 9 bases at V and 1 base at J, with 9 bases in the middle. Germline V gene data show CDR1 as SNHLY and CDR2 as FYNNEI. The CDR3 protein is CASSGDNYGYTF. DNA of the CDR3: TGTGCCAGTTCAGGGGATAACTATGGCTACACCTTC.

A word on this clone: The same CDR3 arises from other DNA sequences in this sample as well. The chain has TRBV9 and TRBJ2-2; no firm D call. The CDR3 runs 14 residues. V was cut by 1 base and J by 0 bases, with 4 bases left in between. Germline CDR1 and CDR2: SGDLS and YYNGEE. CDR3 bases: TGTGCCAGCAGCGTACGTTCGAACACCGGGGAGCTGTTTTTT. It codes for CASSVRSNTGELFF.